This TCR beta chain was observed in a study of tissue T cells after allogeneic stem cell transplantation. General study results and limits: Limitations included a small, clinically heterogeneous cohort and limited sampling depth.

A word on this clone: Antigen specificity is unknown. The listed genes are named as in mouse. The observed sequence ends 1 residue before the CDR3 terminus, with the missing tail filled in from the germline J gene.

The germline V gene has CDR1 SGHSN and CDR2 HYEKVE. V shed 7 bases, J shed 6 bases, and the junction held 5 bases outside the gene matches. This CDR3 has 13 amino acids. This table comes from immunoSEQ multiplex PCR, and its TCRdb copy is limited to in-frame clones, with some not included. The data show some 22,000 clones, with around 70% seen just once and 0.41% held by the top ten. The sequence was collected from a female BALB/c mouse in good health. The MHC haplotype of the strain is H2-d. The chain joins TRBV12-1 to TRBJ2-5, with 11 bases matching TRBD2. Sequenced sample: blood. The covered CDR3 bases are TGTGCCAGTCCGGGACTGGGGGTGGACACCCAGTAC. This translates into CASPGLGVDTQY. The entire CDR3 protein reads CASPGLGVDTQYF. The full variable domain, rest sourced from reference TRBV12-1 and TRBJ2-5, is DSGVVQSPRHIIKEKGGRSVLTCIPISGHSNVVWYQQTLGKELKFLIQHYEKVERDKGFLPSRFSVQQFDDYHSEMNMSALELEDSAMYFCASPGLGVDTQYFGPGTRLLVL.